This T cell receptor (beta chain) was captured by sequencing in a study of regulatory T cells in long-lasting Graves disease. Time point meaning: persistent/refractory GD, antithyroid drugs over 5 years with positive TRAb. Extracted RNA from PBMCs served as the source of the TCR library. Arm-PCR of CDR3 regions and iRepertoire HTBI primers were used to build TCR beta libraries. TCRdb independently ran MiXCR on the multiplex PCR reads; one entry per CDR3 protein. The table lists a few hundred thousand distinct CDR3 sequences, roughly a quarter of them singletons, with about 27% in the top ten. V lost 3 bases to trimming and J lost 4 bases; unmatched junction nucleotides: 9. CDR1 is SGDLS, CDR2 YYNGEE, per germline. The CDR3 covers 16 residues.

The chain is built from TRBV9 and TRBJ2-1; the match to TRBD2 covers 8 bases. This specimen was peripheral blood mononuclear cells (PBMCs), taken when the disease was refractory, from a patient treated with antithyroid drugs. The source of this sequence is a female donor with Graves disease. The CDR3 nucleotides read TGTGCCAGCAGCGCCCTAATCGGGGGGGGGTACAATGAGCAGTTCTTC. Translation: CASSALIGGGYNEQFF.